These T cell receptor beta chains were read from a single sample in a study of PD-L1 blockade in urothelial cancer. TCRdb's table, derived via immunoSEQ multiplex PCR, lists solely in-frame clones and lacks some. The sample has 35,000 to 45,000 clones; about four fifths are singletons. The starting material was PBMCs, obtained around atezolizumab (anti-PD-L1) treatment. The receptors were gathered from a man in his forties with urothelial cancer. CDR3s include the opening cysteine and the closing phenylalanine or tryptophan. Each record gives: V gene, J gene, clone size, CDR3 protein. Only part of the rows carry a size: once, few, many, or a class if the clone is expanded.

V: TRBV28
J: TRBJ2-2
size: few
CDR3: CASSLTTGGGTGELFF

V: TRBV29-1
J: TRBJ2-1
size: once
CDR3: CSVRKENEQFF

V: TRBV5-8
J: TRBJ2-1
size: .
CDR3: CASSLGRGNEQFF

V: TRBV5-6
J: TRBJ2-1
size: .
CDR3: CASSLGAGRGSNEQFF

V: TRBV5-1
J: TRBJ2-1
size: .
CDR3: CASSSSSYNEQFF

V: TRBV25-1
J: TRBJ1-2
size: .
CDR3: CASSGDGGYTF

V: TRBV5-1
J: TRBJ2-1
size: .
CDR3: CASSSNDRRNEQFF

V: TRBV28
J: TRBJ2-3
size: .
CDR3: CASSYRTPTDTQYF

V: TRBV28
J: TRBJ2-1
size: .
CDR3: CASSLAGVAKNEQFF

V: TRBV7-1
J: TRBJ2-7
size: once
CDR3: CASSSDWDRDWGGSYEQYF

V: TRBV19
J: TRBJ1-2
size: .
CDR3: CASSIGGGRPMGYTF

V: TRBV29-1
J: TRBJ2-5
size: .
CDR3: CSVGIGAETQYF

V: TRBV28
J: TRBJ1-2
size: .
CDR3: CASSTAGGNYGYTF

V: TRBV28
J: TRBJ2-2
size: .
CDR3: CASTFGGTGELFF

V: TRBV15
J: TRBJ2-2
size: .
CDR3: CATSREPGQGSTGELFF

V: TRBV5-6
J: TRBJ2-7
size: .
CDR3: CASSRQLYEQYF

V: TRBV7-2
J: TRBJ1-2
size: .
CDR3: CASSMIMSGYTF

V: TRBV7-9
J: TRBJ2-1
size: once
CDR3: CASSLVTTGVILF

V: TRBV19
J: TRBJ2-7
size: .
CDR3: CASSAGTSVHEQYF

V: TRBV10-3
J: TRBJ1-5
size: .
CDR3: CAISSSEYSNQPQHF

V: TRBV4-3
J: TRBJ2-2
size: .
CDR3: CASSQKWSGTTTGELFF

V: TRBV11-1
J: TRBJ2-7
size: .
CDR3: CARAQGANEQYF

V: TRBV28
J: TRBJ1-2
size: .
CDR3: CASSRRGSGIVVGYTF

V: TRBV7-9
J: TRBJ2-2
size: .
CDR3: CASSPRGQGGTGELFF

V: TRBV15
J: TRBJ2-7
size: .
CDR3: CATSRRGDSYEQYF

V: TRBV7-2
J: TRBJ2-1
size: .
CDR3: CASSQTSAKYNEQFF

V: TRBV10-3
J: TRBJ2-1
size: .
CDR3: CAISESEGALTEQFF

V: TRBV5-5
J: TRBJ1-1
size: .
CDR3: CASSLNKGASAEAFF

V: TRBV10-3
J: TRBJ1-1
size: .
CDR3: CAIRPTGDNTEAFF

V: TRBV11-2
J: TRBJ2-7
size: .
CDR3: CASSLMSGFSYF

V: TRBV7-9
J: TRBJ2-3
size: .
CDR3: CASSLGVAGSTDTQYF

V: TRBV9
J: TRBJ2-5
size: .
CDR3: CASSVGGTGNVVQYF

V: TRBV4-1
J: TRBJ2-2
size: .
CDR3: CASSARLALNTGELFF

V: TRBV6-5
J: TRBJ1-3
size: .
CDR3: CASSYSTGGGNTIYF

V: TRBV28
J: TRBJ1-5
size: few
CDR3: CASSFLSQPQHF

V: TRBV5-1
J: TRBJ1-1
size: .
CDR3: CASSSPGGYTEAFF

V: TRBV2
J: TRBJ2-7
size: .
CDR3: CASAPPEGTPNPYEQYF

V: TRBV6-5
J: TRBJ2-4
size: few
CDR3: CASGRAGGGNIQYF

V: TRBV28
J: TRBJ2-1
size: .
CDR3: CASSPRGEYNEQFF

V: TRBV19
J: TRBJ2-3
size: .
CDR3: CASSRAGVLTDTQYF

V: TRBV7-9
J: TRBJ1-3
size: .
CDR3: CASSLTGGGNTIYF

V: TRBV18
J: TRBJ1-4
size: once
CDR3: CASSPSGATNEKLFF

V: TRBV28
J: TRBJ1-2
size: .
CDR3: CASGTGAYGYTF

V: TRBV7-8
J: TRBJ1-2
size: .
CDR3: CASSLYEGARDGYTF

V: TRBV5-1
J: TRBJ2-3
size: .
CDR3: CASSSGMSTDTQYF

V: TRBV15
J: TRBJ1-1
size: few
CDR3: CATSRSETEKAFF

V: TRBV4-1
J: TRBJ2-2
size: few
CDR3: CASSQARGQVNTGELFF

V: TRBV6-1
J: TRBJ2-5
size: .
CDR3: CASPGQATGGETQYF

V: TRBV19
J: TRBJ1-5
size: .
CDR3: CASSVNQGGNQPQHF